These 27 T cell receptor beta chains were all obtained from the same sample, sequenced in a study of beta chain features in type 1 diabetes. Sequencing targeted expressed TCRB transcripts, as all isolated RNA had been reverse transcribed. This table comes from immunoSEQ multiplex PCR, and its TCRdb copy is limited to in-frame clones, with some not included. The sample has fewer than 20,000 clones, over 40% seen once. Sequenced material: stem cell memory CD4+ T cells from blood. These receptors originate from a woman in her 40s in good health.

This rearrangement joins TRBV11-2 to TRBJ2-3; possibly TRBD2 for D (6 bases). Trimming pared 4 bases from V and 1 base from J, leaving 21 bases between. CDR3 length: 18 residues. CDR1 is SGHAT, CDR2 FQNNGV, per germline. The chain's CDR3 is CASSSPTTVADRTDTQYF. CDR3 DNA sequence: TGTGCCAGCAGCTCCCCGACGACGGTAGCGGACCGCACAGATACGCAGTATTTT.

CDR3 sequence reads: CASSTGSGANVLTF. The CDR3 coding sequence is TGTGCCAGCAGCACCGGGTCTGGGGCCAACGTCCTGACTTTC. V and J are TRBV6-1 and TRBJ2-6; D remains unclear. CDR1 and CDR2 (germline): MNHNS, SASEGT. The CDR3 runs to 14 residues. V dropped 6 bases and J dropped 1 base, with 7 bases sitting between them.

This rearrangement joins TRBV2 to TRBJ1-4, with no clear D. The ends were cut back, 8 bases at V and 5 bases at J, with 6 bases in the middle. This CDR3 is built from 11 residues. Germline V gene lookup returns CDR1 SNHLY and CDR2 FYNNEI. CDR3 sequence reads: CASSVNEKLFF. Written as DNA, the CDR3 is TGTGCCAGCTCGGTGAATGAAAAACTGTTTTTT.

This clone was seen a handful of times. The chain has TRBV10-3 and TRBJ2-7; D possibly corresponds to TRBD2 (5 bases). This CDR3 has 15 amino acids. V was cut by 5 bases and J by 2 bases, with 16 bases left in between. Germline values: CDR1 ENHRY, CDR2 SYGVKD. DNA for the CDR3: TGTGCCATCAGTCCCGGTGCGGGCCGAACCTACGAGCAGTACTTC. Translating gives CAISPGAGRTYEQYF.

CDR3 region: CASSIRTRRVTGELFF. CDR3 nucleotides: TGTGCCAGTAGTATACGTACCCGTCGGGTCACCGGGGAGCTGTTTTTT. V is TRBV19 and J is TRBJ2-2; D gene unclear. The CDR3 totals 16 residues. Trimming stripped 2 bases from V and 4 bases from J, with 14 bases between. Germline CDR1 is LNHDA and CDR2 is SQIVND (reference sequence).

The CDR3 sequence: CASSGASSYEQYF. CDR3 in DNA: TGCGCCAGCAGTGGGGCGAGCTCCTACGAGCAGTACTTC. This chain uses TRBV10-1 with TRBJ2-7; D remains ambiguous. This CDR3 is built from 13 residues. CDR1 and CDR2 from the germline V gene are WNHNN and SYGVQD (reference sequence). Trimming shortened V by 4 bases and J by 0 bases, and 7 bases separated the two germline ends.

The rearrangement links TRBV7-2 to TRBJ2-5; tentative D call: TRBD2 (7 bases). Germline V lookup: CDR1 SGHTA, CDR2 FQGNSA. V was shortened by 4 bases and J by 4 bases, with 16 bases between the two germline ends. The CDR3 has 15 residues. The CDR3 coding sequence is TGTGCCAGCAGCTCAGGTCTGGGGGGGCGAGAGACCCAGTACTTC. Residues: CASSSGLGGRETQYF.

The table lists this clone with a count of one. This sequence joins TRBV11-2 and TRBJ1-6, with D perhaps matching TRBD1 (6 bases). The germline V gene encodes CDR1 SGHAT and CDR2 FQNNGV. This CDR3 comprises 17 residues. The germline V and J ends were trimmed by 5 bases and 6 bases, with 20 bases remaining between them. In nucleotides, the CDR3 is TGTGCCAGCAGCCGCCTGGGGGGGGGCGTCGGTAATTCACCCCTCCACTTT. Its protein product is CASSRLGGGVGNSPLHF.

The chain uses TRBV5-1 and TRBJ2-7; maybe TRBD2 (6 bases). Germline V gene lookup returns CDR1 SGHRS and CDR2 YFSETQ. V gave up 4 bases and J gave up 3 bases, with 11 bases separating them. The CDR3 runs 13 residues. CDR3 in DNA: TGCGCCAGCAGCCCCTCGGAGGGCTACGAGCAGTACTTC. It encodes CASSPSEGYEQYF.

The gene calls are TRBV6-1 and TRBJ2-7, with TRBD2 matching over 8 bases. The V and J ends lost 2 bases and 5 bases, in that order; junction bases with no gene match: 14. Germline lookup yields CDR1 MNHNS and CDR2 SASEGT. This CDR3 has 17 residues. As DNA, the CDR3 is TGTGCCAGCAGTGAATCCGCGGGGGGTTTCGGGTGGGACGAGCAGTACTTC. Amino acids: CASSESAGGFGWDEQYF.

This clone showed up just a few times. A read error may produce the germline difference seen at one junction end. The chain is built from TRBV7-7 and TRBJ2-1; 10 positions agree with TRBD2. CDR1 and CDR2 from the germline V gene are SSHAT and FNYEAQ (reference sequence). The CDR3 contains 18 residues. This chain's CDR3 is CASSLASGGPSSYNEQFF. The DNA of the CDR3 is TGTGCTAGCAGCTTAGCTAGCGGGGGACCTAGCTCCTACAATGAGCAGTTCTTC.

This clone was detected a few times. The chain joins TRBV27 to TRBJ2-7, with D perhaps matching TRBD1 (6 bases). V gave up 6 bases and J gave up 3 bases, with 15 bases separating them. Germline-derived CDR1 and CDR2 are MNHEY and SMNVEV (reference sequence). The CDR3 is 14 residues long. The CDR3 DNA sequence: TGTGCCAGCAGCCGCATCGGACAGATCTACGAGCAGTACTTC. Translating gives CASSRIGQIYEQYF.

This clone was picked up a small number of times. The chain is built from TRBV7-9 and TRBJ1-6, with a weak D call TRBD1 (5 bases). Germline assignment: CDR1 SEHNR and CDR2 FQNEAQ (reference sequence). The V end was cut by 8 bases, the J end by 6 bases, with 17 bases between. The CDR3 has 15 residues. The CDR3 bases are TGTGCCAGCGGCACCTCGGGGGTTGTTAATTCACCCCTCCACTTT. This encodes CASGTSGVVNSPLHF.

CDR3 in DNA: TGTGCCAGCAGCTTGATGAGACAGGATAATGAAAAACTGTTTTTT. Protein sequence: CASSLMRQDNEKLFF. This sequence joins TRBV7-9 and TRBJ1-4; a possible D gene is TRBD1 (6 bases). Deletions cut 3 bases from V and 4 bases from J, with 12 bases between. Germline lookup yields CDR1 SEHNR and CDR2 FQNEAQ (reference sequence). There are 15 residues in the CDR3.

Only a few counts were recorded for this clone. V gene TRBV18 combines with J gene TRBJ2-7; TRBD1 agrees at 7 bases. With 6 bases clipped from V and 1 base from J, the junction kept 6 bases outside the gene matches. Per germline, CDR1 KGHSH and CDR2 LQKENI. This CDR3 contains 14 residues. This chain's CDR3 is CASSEQGSSYEQYF. CDR3 DNA: TGTGCCAGCTCGGAACAGGGGTCATCCTACGAGCAGTACTTC.

The chain employs TRBV5-1 and TRBJ1-2; TRBD1 matches 10 bases. V trimming: 0 bases; J trimming: 7 bases; junction bases outside the gene matches: 6. The CDR3 is 15 residues long. Germline-derived CDR1 and CDR2 are SGHRS and YFSETQ. CDR3 sequence reads: CASSLEGQGIGGYTF. Here the CDR3 DNA reads TGCGCCAGCAGCTTGGAGGGACAGGGGATTGGTGGCTACACCTTC.

V is TRBV19 and J is TRBJ1-2; possible D gene TRBD1, 6 bases. Germline lookup yields CDR1 LNHDA and CDR2 SQIVND (reference sequence). Deletions cut 6 bases from V and 5 bases from J, with 22 bases between. This CDR3 spans 16 amino acids. CDR3 DNA: TGTGCCAGTAGCAAACCCAGGGGCCAAGTGAGATATGGCTACACCTTC. Protein: CASSKPRGQVRYGYTF.

This clone was found a few times. The rearrangement links TRBV11-2 to TRBJ1-5, with D uncertain. The germline V and J ends were trimmed by 6 bases and 10 bases, with 7 bases remaining between them. The CDR3 runs 10 residues. The V gene's germline CDR1 is SGHAT and CDR2 FQNNGV. This CDR3 is CASRRRPQHF. The CDR3 DNA is TGTGCCAGCAGGAGAAGACCCCAGCATTTT.

The chain joins TRBV19 to TRBJ2-1, with D hard to call. The V gene lost 2 bases and the J gene lost 7 bases, with 6 bases spanning the gap. This CDR3 is built from 12 residues. Germline loops: CDR1 LNHDA, CDR2 SQIVND (reference sequence). The CDR3 here is CASSIRWNEQFF. In nucleotides, the CDR3 is TGTGCCAGTAGTATACGGTGGAATGAGCAGTTCTTC.

The V and J genes are TRBV4-1 and TRBJ1-5, with D possibly being TRBD1 (5 bases). Germline assignment: CDR1 MGHRA and CDR2 YSYEKL. The germline V and J ends were trimmed by 6 bases and 2 bases, with 8 bases remaining between them. The CDR3 spans 13 residues. The CDR3 region is CASRGLGNQPQHF. The CDR3 bases are TGCGCCAGCAGGGGACTCGGCAATCAGCCCCAGCATTTT.

V and J are TRBV5-6 and TRBJ2-7, with 8 bases matching TRBD1. V shed 5 bases, J shed 4 bases, and the junction held 23 bases outside the gene matches. Per the germline V gene, CDR1 is SGHDT and CDR2 is YYEEEE. The CDR3 totals 19 residues. The CDR3 is CASRQISAPNRGKKYEQYF. The CDR3 coding sequence is TGTGCCAGCAGACAAATCAGCGCTCCCAACAGGGGGAAAAAATACGAGCAGTACTTC.

The rearrangement links TRBV11-2 to TRBJ1-5, with D perhaps TRBD1 (5 bases). Germline loops: CDR1 SGHAT, CDR2 FQNNGV. V lost 5 bases and J lost 0, with 8 bases in between. This CDR3 region has 14 residues. The chain's CDR3 is CASSRQFSNQPQHF. The CDR3 DNA reads TGTGCCAGCAGCCGACAGTTTAGCAATCAGCCCCAGCATTTT.

The V call is TRBV7-6, the J call TRBJ2-7; D is unclear. CDR1 and CDR2 (germline): SGHVS, FNYEAQ. The CDR3 runs 15 residues. Trimming stripped 0 bases from V and 5 bases from J, with 14 bases between. CDR3 coding DNA: TGTGCCAGCAGCTTAGCAGGTCCCCTAGGCCACGAGCAGTACTTC. Encoded protein: CASSLAGPLGHEQYF.

This clone was detected a few times. This rearrangement joins TRBV23-1 to TRBJ2-7; D is possibly TRBD1 (6 bases). TRBV23-1 is labeled an ORF, and its function is uncertain. Trimming left V 3 bases short and J 2 bases short, with 17 bases between. CDR3 length: 16 amino acids. The CDR3 is CASSHRKGGPTYEQYF. In DNA, the CDR3 is TGCGCCAGCAGTCACAGGAAAGGGGGTCCTACCTACGAGCAGTACTTC.

The table lists this clone with a few counts. The gene calls are TRBV19 and TRBJ2-1; maybe TRBD2 (6 bases). The CDR3 length is 15 residues. The V end lost 3 bases, the J end lost 0 bases, and 9 bases lay between the germline ends. From germline, CDR1 is LNHDA and CDR2 SQIVND (reference sequence). The CDR3 nucleotides read TGTGCCAGTAGTATGGGACTCCTCTCCTACAATGAGCAGTTCTTC. Encoded protein: CASSMGLLSYNEQFF.

This clone occurred a few times. This sequence joins TRBV18 and TRBJ1-5, with 8 bases identical to TRBD1. The CDR3 has 15 residues. Germline V CDR1 and CDR2: KGHSH, LQKENI. The V gene end was trimmed by 6 bases and the J gene end by 3 bases; junction bases not matched to a gene: 7. CDR3 protein: CASSTRTGTNQPQHF. The CDR3 DNA sequence: TGTGCCAGCTCTACCCGGACAGGGACCAATCAGCCCCAGCATTTT.

V gene TRBV2 combines with J gene TRBJ1-3, with 10 bases aligning to TRBD1. With 5 bases clipped from V and 2 bases from J, the junction kept 12 bases outside the gene matches. The CDR3 is made up of 18 amino acids. Germline V gives CDR1 SNHLY, CDR2 FYNNEI. CDR3 sequence: CASSFPGTGVKAGNTIYF. The CDR3, as DNA: TGTGCCAGCAGTTTCCCCGGGACAGGGGTCAAGGCTGGAAACACCATATATTTT.